These T cell receptor beta chains were read from a single sample in a study of T cell responses to AZD1222 COVID-19 vaccine. The assay was immunoSEQ multiplex PCR, and TCRdb's table has in-frame clones only and misses some. Found here are around 130,000 clones, about 90% of them singletons; the top ten hold around 8%. The sequencing here drew on peripheral blood, taken 28 days after the second dose of the MenACWY control vaccine. The receptor set was obtained from an adult who received the MenACWY meningococcal vaccine as a control. CDR3s include the opening cysteine and the closing phenylalanine or tryptophan. A D gene is named only where the DNA matches it firmly. Not every row has a clone size; where given, it reads once, few, many or a size class.

j_gene	abundance	d_gene	v_gene	CDR3nt	CDR3aa
TRBJ1-1	-	-	TRBV19	TGTGCCAGTAACGGAGCGGACGGGTTTAACACTGAAGCTTTCTTT	CASNGADGFNTEAFF
TRBJ2-7	-	TRBD1	TRBV5-4	TGTGCCAGCAGCCCGCGGGACAGGGCGGGCGAGCAGTACTTC	CASSPRDRAGEQYF
TRBJ1-2	-	-	TRBV7-8	TGTGCCAGCAGCACAGAGCTTATTGGCTACACCTTC	CASSTELIGYTF
TRBJ2-6	-	-	TRBV28	TGTGCCAGCAGTTTCCCCCCTCAGGTAGGCTCTGGGGCCAACGTCCTGACTTTC	CASSFPPQVGSGANVLTF
TRBJ2-2	-	-	TRBV6-5	TGTGCCAGCAGTTACTCGGAACGCACCGGGGAGCTGTTTTTT	CASSYSERTGELFF
TRBJ2-5	-	-	TRBV3-1/TRBV3-2	TGTGCCAGCAGCCAAGCTGTATTGGAGACCCAGTACTTC	CASSQAVLETQYF
TRBJ1-2	-	TRBD1	TRBV28	TGTGCCAGCAGTTTACCGCTGGACAGGAGTTTTGACTATGGCTACACCTTC	CASSLPLDRSFDYGYTF
TRBJ1-3	-	TRBD1	TRBV6-5	TGTGCCAGCAGTTCGGGACAGGGGGGATCTGGAAACACCATATATTTT	CASSSGQGGSGNTIYF
TRBJ2-5	-	-	TRBV30	TGTGCCTGGAGTGGGGGGGAGACCCAGTACTTC	CAWSGGETQYF
TRBJ1-1	-	-	TRBV5-4	TGTGCCAGCAGCCTAAACAGGGAAGCTTTCTTT	CASSLNREAFF
TRBJ2-5	-	-	TRBV25-1	TGTGCCAGCAGTGATGTGCGGGGTTCGCAGACCCAGTACTTC	CASSDVRGSQTQYF
TRBJ1-1	-	TRBD1	TRBV28	TGTGCCAGCAGTGGACAGGGCTTGAACACTGAAGCTTTCTTT	CASSGQGLNTEAFF
TRBJ1-1	-	-	TRBV19	TGTGCCAGTACCCTGGCAGGGGTGAACACTGAAGCTTTCTTT	CASTLAGVNTEAFF
TRBJ1-2	-	TRBD1	TRBV19	TGTGCCAGTAGTATGACAGGGGTTCAAGGCTACACCTTC	CASSMTGVQGYTF
TRBJ1-1	-	-	TRBV5-1	TGCGCCAGCAGCTTGACGGGGACTGAAGCTTTCTTT	CASSLTGTEAFF
TRBJ2-3	-	TRBD2	TRBV5-1	TGCGCCAGCAGCTTGGGTCTAGCGGGAGTTGCAGATACGCAGTATTTT	CASSLGLAGVADTQYF
TRBJ1-2	-	-	TRBV19	TGTGCCAGTACTATGGAGGGGTCCGGCTACACCTTC	CASTMEGSGYTF
TRBJ2-2	-	-	TRBV18	TGTGCCAGCTCACGAGAGACAGGATCGGCCGGGGAGCTGTTTTTT	CASSRETGSAGELFF
TRBJ2-7	once	TRBD1	TRBV30	TGTGCCTGGAAACAGGGGGCCCTACCCTACGAGCAGTACTTC	CAWKQGALPYEQYF
TRBJ2-1	-	TRBD2	TRBV11-2	TGTGCCAGCAGCTTAGAAGGTTTAGCGGGAGCGTTGGAGCAGTTCTTC	CASSLEGLAGALEQFF
TRBJ1-3	-	TRBD1	TRBV19	TGTGCCAGTAGTATTAACAGGGGGCAATCTGGAAACACCATATATTTT	CASSINRGQSGNTIYF
TRBJ2-7	-	TRBD1	TRBV3-1/TRBV3-2	TGTGCCAGCAGCCAAGAGGCAGGGGGTACCTACGAGCAGTACTTC	CASSQEAGGTYEQYF
TRBJ1-1	-	-	TRBV18	TGTGCCAGCTCACCAGGGCCCCAGGGTTCTTCTGAAGCTTTCTTT	CASSPGPQGSSEAFF
TRBJ2-5	-	TRBD2	TRBV18	TGTGCCAGCTCACCGACTAGCGGAGCAGAGACCCAGTACTTC	CASSPTSGAETQYF
TRBJ2-2	once	-	TRBV19	TGTGCCAGTAGTTTAGGGGAGGTCGGCACCGGGGAGCTGTTTTTT	CASSLGEVGTGELFF
TRBJ1-6	-	TRBD1	TRBV3-1/TRBV3-2	TGTGCCAGCAGCCGACAGACAGGGGGAAATTCACCCCTCCACTTT	CASSRQTGGNSPLHF
TRBJ1-4	-	TRBD1	TRBV19	TGTGCCAGGGGAGACAGGGCCGGTGAAAAACTGTTTTTT	CARGDRAGEKLFF
TRBJ2-6	-	-	TRBV11-2	TGTGCCAGCAGCTTAGGGAGGGCCAACGTCCTGACTTTC	CASSLGRANVLTF
TRBJ2-7	-	TRBD1	TRBV9	TGTGCCAGCAGCCCAGGTCAGGGGGCTATTAAGTACGAGCAGTACTTC	CASSPGQGAIKYEQYF
TRBJ2-1	-	-	TRBV6-2/TRBV6-3	TGTGCCAGCAGTTACACAACAAATGAGCAGTTCTTC	CASSYTTNEQFF
TRBJ1-5	-	-	TRBV19	TGTGCCAGTAGTCACGGAGCTTCCCATAGCAATCAGCCCCAGCATTTT	CASSHGASHSNQPQHF
TRBJ2-3	-	TRBD1	TRBV6-5	TGTGCCAGCAGGTTGACAGGGTCGGGCTGGACGCAGTATTTT	CASRLTGSGWTQYF
TRBJ2-7	-	TRBD1	TRBV9	TGTGCCAGCAGCGCCGGGACAGTATCTCACGAGCAGTACTTC	CASSAGTVSHEQYF
TRBJ2-5	-	TRBD1	TRBV7-9	TGTGCCAGCAGTCGGACCGGGACAGGGAAAAAGACCCAGTACTTC	CASSRTGTGKKTQYF
TRBJ2-5	-	-	TRBV7-8	TGTGCCAGCAGCTGGCGACAGCAACCAACAGAGACCCAGTACTTC	CASSWRQQPTETQYF
TRBJ2-7	-	-	TRBV6-5	TGTGCCAGTCAAATAAACTACGAGCAGTACTTC	CASQINYEQYF
TRBJ1-4	-	-	TRBV28	TGTGCCAGCCTGGGGGGGGCAAGGGAAAAACTGTTTTTT	CASLGGAREKLFF
TRBJ2-3	-	-	TRBV6-5	TGTGCCAGCAGTTACTCGAAGGCCCGCCCAGATACGCAGTATTTT	CASSYSKARPDTQYF
TRBJ1-3	-	-	TRBV28	TGTGGGACAGCAGGGGAAAGTGCCCTCTCAGGAAACACCATATATTTT	CGTAGESALSGNTIYF
TRBJ1-1	-	-	TRBV12-3/TRBV12-4	TGTGCCAGCACCCTGAACGGACAGAGCGAAGCTTTCTTT	CASTLNGQSEAFF
TRBJ2-1	-	-	TRBV4-3	TGCGCCAGCAGCCAAGTCTTTACGGATGCATCAACCTCCTACAATGAGCAGTTCTTC	CASSQVFTDASTSYNEQFF
TRBJ2-3	-	-	TRBV7-2	TGTGCCAGCAGCAAACGCCCAGGGTTGGGCACAGATACGCAGTATTTT	CASSKRPGLGTDTQYF
TRBJ1-1	-	-	TRBV18	TGTGCCAGCTCAGTAGGGGGTGTGAACACTGAAGCTTTCTTT	CASSVGGVNTEAFF
TRBJ2-2	-	-	TRBV18	TGTGCCAGCTCTACCGCTGAGAACACCGGGGAGCTGTTTTTT	CASSTAENTGELFF
TRBJ2-1	-	-	TRBV18	TGTGCCAGCTCACGGAGCGCGGGCGATGAGCAGTTCTTC	CASSRSAGDEQFF
TRBJ2-5	-	-	TRBV9	TGTGCCAGCAGCGTAGGGGGGGTAGAAGGAGAGACCCAGTACTTC	CASSVGGVEGETQYF
TRBJ2-7	-	-	TRBV6-5	TGTGCCAGCAAAAGTCCGGACCGGCAGTTTTACGAGCAGTACTTC	CASKSPDRQFYEQYF
TRBJ2-7	-	TRBD1	TRBV29-1	TGCAGCGCCGGGACAGGGATCTCCTACGAGCAGTACTTC	CSAGTGISYEQYF
TRBJ1-1	-	TRBD1	TRBV3-1/TRBV3-2	TGTGCCAGCAGCGCCCGGGACAGGGGAATCACTGAAGCTTTCTTT	CASSARDRGITEAFF
TRBJ2-5	-	-	TRBV18	TGTGCCAGCTCACCGAACCAAGAGACCCAGTACTTC	CASSPNQETQYF
TRBJ2-1	-	-	TRBV19	TGTGCCAGTAGCAGAACCCCCGACAGTGACAATGAGCAGTTCTTC	CASSRTPDSDNEQFF
TRBJ1-1	-	-	TRBV6-5	TGTGCCAGCAGTTACAGGAACACTGAAGCTTTCTTT	CASSYRNTEAFF
TRBJ2-1	-	TRBD2	TRBV19	TGTGCCAGTAAACCGCGGACTAGCGGGAGTTTAAATGAGCAGTTCTTC	CASKPRTSGSLNEQFF
TRBJ2-5	-	TRBD2	TRBV4-1	TGCGCCAGCAGCCAAGATTGGGGGGGAGAGACCCAGTACTTC	CASSQDWGGETQYF